This T cell receptor (beta chain) was recorded in a study of technical replicates of blood from a handful of donors. CDR3 length: 19 residues. Germline V gene lookup returns CDR1 SGHNT and CDR2 YYREEE (reference sequence). With 0 bases clipped from V and 3 bases from J, the junction kept 12 bases outside the gene matches. Profiled with immunoSEQ multiplex PCR; TCRdb holds only in-frame clones, not every one. The sample shows more than 55,000 clones, about 90% of them seen only once. The rearrangement uses TRBV5-4 and TRBJ2-2; 9 positions agree with TRBD2. Sequenced sample: T cells isolated from PBMCs. This clonotype originated in a human donor in good health. The CDR3: CASSLAAGLASGYTGELFF. In DNA, the CDR3 is TGTGCCAGCAGCTTGGCGGCGGGACTAGCTAGTGGGTACACCGGGGAGCTGTTTTTT.